This is a list of T cell receptor beta chains from one sample in a study of control samples from healthy donors and cancer patients. Sequencing was performed with immunoSEQ multiplex PCR; in TCRdb, only in-frame clones are kept and a portion is missing. The sample shows approximately 150,000 clones, 85% to 95% of them seen only once. The sequencing sample was made of blood. The receptors here all came from a woman under 30 in good health. CDR3s include the opening cysteine and the closing phenylalanine or tryptophan. Fields, in order: clone size, D gene, V gene, J gene, CDR3 length, CDR3 DNA, CDR3 protein. D genes are given only for firm matches. Clone size is shown for a subset of rows, as once, few, many or a class of expanded clone.

-	-	TRBV18	TRBJ2-2	16	TGTGCCAGCTCACCACTTCAGGAGACTCACACCGGGGAGCTGTTTTTT	CASSPLQETHTGELFF
-	-	TRBV10-3	TRBJ2-4	13	TGTGCCATCTGGACAATAGCCAAAAACATTCAGTACTTC	CAIWTIAKNIQYF
-	-	TRBV19	TRBJ2-2	15	TGTGCCAGTAGTATAGGGACGGTGGTAACCGGGGAGCTGTTTTTT	CASSIGTVVTGELFF
-	TRBD1	TRBV9	TRBJ2-1	17	TGTGCCAGCAGCGCATCTCCTGGGGGACAGTCCTACAATGAGCAGTTCTTC	CASSASPGGQSYNEQFF
-	TRBD1	TRBV10-3	TRBJ1-1	19	TGTGCCATCAGTGAGTCAATTGTAGGGACAGCGACGATGAACACTGAAGCTTTCTTT	CAISESIVGTATMNTEAFF
-	TRBD1	TRBV2	TRBJ1-1	12	TGTGCCAGCAGAAATACGGGACAGGAAGCTTTCTTT	CASRNTGQEAFF
-	-	TRBV3-1/TRBV3-2	TRBJ2-2	16	TGTGCCAGCAGCGACAACGGGCAATCCTGGGCCGGGGAGCTGTTTTTT	CASSDNGQSWAGELFF
-	-	TRBV11-2	TRBJ1-1	15	TGTGCCAGCAGCTTAGCGTTCTCCCGGACATACGAAGCTTTCTTT	CASSLAFSRTYEAFF
-	-	TRBV27	TRBJ1-5	15	TGTGCCAGTGGGGCCTCCAAGTATAGCAATCAGCCCCAGCATTTT	CASGASKYSNQPQHF
-	-	TRBV28	TRBJ2-7	14	TGTGCCAGCAGTTTGGAGGGGTTCTCCTACGAGCAGTACTTC	CASSLEGFSYEQYF
-	-	TRBV18	TRBJ2-7	14	TGTGCCAGCTCCCCCGGGACAACCAGAGACGAGCAGTACTTC	CASSPGTTRDEQYF
-	-	TRBV5-5	TRBJ2-7	16	TGTGCCAGCAGCTTGGTACGGACCTCCAAATCCTACGAGCAGTACTTC	CASSLVRTSKSYEQYF
-	-	TRBV5-1	TRBJ2-1	11	TGCGCCAGCAGCTTGGGAGGGGAGCAGTTCTTC	CASSLGGEQFF
-	-	TRBV6-6	TRBJ1-1	15	TGTGCCAGCAGTTACCAAACGATGGCGAACACTGAAGCTTTCTTT	CASSYQTMANTEAFF
-	TRBD2	TRBV4-3	TRBJ2-7	16	TGCGCCAGCAGCCAAGCTTGGACTAGCGGGAGTGGGGAGCAGTACTTC	CASSQAWTSGSGEQYF
-	-	TRBV7-9	TRBJ2-6	14	TGTGCCAGCAGCTTAATGGCTGGGGCCAACGTCCTGACTTTC	CASSLMAGANVLTF
-	-	TRBV6-2/TRBV6-3	TRBJ2-3	15	TGTGCCAGCAGTTTTCCGTTAGACTTTACAGATACGCAGTATTTT	CASSFPLDFTDTQYF
-	-	TRBV11-3	TRBJ1-1	13	TGTGCCAGCACCACCGGGCCCTACGTTGAAGCTTTCTTT	CASTTGPYVEAFF
once	TRBD2	TRBV4-2	TRBJ2-7	17	TGTGCCAGCAGCCAAGAAGGTAGCGGGACAACAAACTACGAGCAGTACTTC	CASSQEGSGTTNYEQYF
-	TRBD1	TRBV7-8	TRBJ1-5	13	TGTGCCAGCAGCGCGACAGGGAGTCAGCCCCAGCATTTT	CASSATGSQPQHF
-	TRBD1	TRBV27	TRBJ1-5	14	TGTGCCAGCAAGGGCTTGGACAGGGATCAGCCCCAGCATTTT	CASKGLDRDQPQHF
-	-	TRBV2	TRBJ2-3	16	TGTGCCAGCAGTGAACTCCCAGGGGCTAGCACAGATACGCAGTATTTT	CASSELPGASTDTQYF
-	-	TRBV19	TRBJ1-5	16	TGTGCCAGTAGTAATAGCAGGGCTGGGGCACCCCAGCCCCAGCATTTT	CASSNSRAGAPQPQHF
-	-	TRBV11-2	TRBJ2-3	14	TGTGCCAGCAGCTTAGGTCCGCGGGGAGATACGCAGTATTTT	CASSLGPRGDTQYF
-	-	TRBV2	TRBJ1-5	14	TGTGCCAGCAGTGTGGTGGGGGGGAGAGAGCTCCAGCATTTT	CASSVVGGRELQHF
-	-	TRBV7-7	TRBJ1-1	13	TGTGCTAGCAGCTTAAGGCCGAACACTGAAGCTTTCTTT	CASSLRPNTEAFF
-	-	TRBV2	TRBJ2-4	15	TGTGCCAGCAGCGTCGACGGCCCTCGGGGAAATATTCAGTACTTC	CASSVDGPRGNIQYF
-	-	TRBV18	TRBJ1-1	16	TGTGCCAGCTCGACGGGATCCTCGACCTGGGGCACTGAAGCTTTCTTT	CASSTGSSTWGTEAFF
-	TRBD2	TRBV28	TRBJ2-1	16	TGTGCCAGCAGTCCTATAGGGCTAGCGGGGTACAATGAGCAGTTCTTC	CASSPIGLAGYNEQFF
once	TRBD1	TRBV14	TRBJ1-2	18	TGTGCCAGCAGCCAAGATTGGGACAGGGGGCTTCTCGACTATGGCTACACCTTC	CASSQDWDRGLLDYGYTF
-	-	TRBV6-6	TRBJ2-3	15	TGTGCCAGCAGGAAGTCAGTAAGGGACACAGATACGCAGTATTTT	CASRKSVRDTDTQYF
-	-	TRBV4-1	TRBJ1-3	15	TGCGCCAGCAGCCAAGCTAAGGGGCTGCGGGACACCATATATTTT	CASSQAKGLRDTIYF
once	-	TRBV10-3	TRBJ1-4	14	TGTGCCATCAGCCGGGACGGTGCTAATGAAAAACTGTTTTTT	CAISRDGANEKLFF
-	TRBD2	TRBV19	TRBJ2-2	17	TGTGCCAGTCGGCGGTTGCGGGAGGGCCATGGAACCGGGGAGCTGTTTTTT	CASRRLREGHGTGELFF
once	-	TRBV10-1	TRBJ1-4	14	TGCGCCAGCAGTGAGTCGGGCCCAAGGGAAAAACTGTTTTTT	CASSESGPREKLFF
-	-	TRBV11-2	TRBJ1-1	16	TGTGCCAGCAGAATAGGGGGAGGGGGGAGGTTTACTGAAGCTTTCTTT	CASRIGGGGRFTEAFF
-	TRBD2	TRBV7-9	TRBJ2-3	16	TGTGCCAGCAGCTTGTTGGCTAGCGGGGAGGCAGATACGCAGTATTTT	CASSLLASGEADTQYF
-	TRBD2	TRBV7-6	TRBJ2-1	15	TGTGCCAGCAGCAGCCAGACTAGCGGCTACAATGAGCAGTTCTTC	CASSSQTSGYNEQFF
-	-	TRBV27	TRBJ1-1	13	TGTGCCAGCAGTCCCGCAGGGGAAACTGAAGCTTTCTTT	CASSPAGETEAFF
-	-	TRBV7-9	TRBJ1-1	14	TGTGCCAGCAGCCCCAAGCGGGGGGGCACTGAAGCTTTCTTT	CASSPKRGGTEAFF
-	-	TRBV4-3	TRBJ1-2	11	TGCGCCAGCAGCCAAGCGGGAGGCTACACCTTC	CASSQAGGYTF
-	-	TRBV6-6	TRBJ2-7	11	TGTGCCAGCAGGGCTTCCTACGAGCAGTACTTC	CASRASYEQYF
-	-	TRBV3-1/TRBV3-2	TRBJ1-6	15	TGTGCCAGCAGCCGGGGGCAGCAGAATAATTCACCCCTCCACTTT	CASSRGQQNNSPLHF